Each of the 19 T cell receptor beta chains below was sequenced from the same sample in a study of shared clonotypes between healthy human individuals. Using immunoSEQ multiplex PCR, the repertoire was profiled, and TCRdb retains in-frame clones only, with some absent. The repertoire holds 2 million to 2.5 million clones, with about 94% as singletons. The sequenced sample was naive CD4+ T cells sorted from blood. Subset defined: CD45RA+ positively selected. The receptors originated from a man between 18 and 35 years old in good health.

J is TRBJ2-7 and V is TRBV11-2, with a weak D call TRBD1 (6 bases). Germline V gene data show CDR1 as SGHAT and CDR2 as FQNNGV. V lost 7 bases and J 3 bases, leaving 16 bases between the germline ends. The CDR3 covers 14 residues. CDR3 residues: CASTPGQLNYEQYF. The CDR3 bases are TGTGCCAGCACCCCGGGACAATTAAACTACGAGCAGTACTTC.

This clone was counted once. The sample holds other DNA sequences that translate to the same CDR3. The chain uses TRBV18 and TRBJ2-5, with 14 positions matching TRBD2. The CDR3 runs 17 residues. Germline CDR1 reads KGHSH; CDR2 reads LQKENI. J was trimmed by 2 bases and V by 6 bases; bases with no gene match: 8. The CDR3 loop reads CASSPGTSGSGQETQYF. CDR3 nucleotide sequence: TGTGCCAGCTCGCCCGGGACTAGCGGGAGTGGGCAAGAGACCCAGTACTTC.

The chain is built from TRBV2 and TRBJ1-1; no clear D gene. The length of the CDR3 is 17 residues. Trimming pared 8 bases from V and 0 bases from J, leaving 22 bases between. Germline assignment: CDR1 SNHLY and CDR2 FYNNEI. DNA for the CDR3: TGTGCCAGCTTCCTAGCCCAGGACCGGCTCATGAACACTGAAGCTTTCTTT. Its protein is CASFLAQDRLMNTEAFF.

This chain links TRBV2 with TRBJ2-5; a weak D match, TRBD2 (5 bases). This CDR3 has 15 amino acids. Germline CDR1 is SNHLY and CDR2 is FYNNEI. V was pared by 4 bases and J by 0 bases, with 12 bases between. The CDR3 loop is CASSVDGKYQETQYF. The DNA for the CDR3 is TGTGCCAGCAGTGTGGACGGGAAGTACCAAGAGACCCAGTACTTC.

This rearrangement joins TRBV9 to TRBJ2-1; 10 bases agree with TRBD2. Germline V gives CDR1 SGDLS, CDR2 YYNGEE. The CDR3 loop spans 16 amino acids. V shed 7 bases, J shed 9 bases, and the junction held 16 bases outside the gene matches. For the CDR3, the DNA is TGTGCCAGCCAGCGTAGTCTAGCGGGGGCTCCGGGTGAGCAGTTCTTC. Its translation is CASQRSLAGAPGEQFF.

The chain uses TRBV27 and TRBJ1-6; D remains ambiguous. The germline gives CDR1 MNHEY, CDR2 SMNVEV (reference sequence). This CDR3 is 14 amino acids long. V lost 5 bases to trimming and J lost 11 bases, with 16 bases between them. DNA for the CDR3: TGTGCCAGCAGTGCACACGAGGGAGGGACACCCCTCCACTTT. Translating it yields CASSAHEGGTPLHF.

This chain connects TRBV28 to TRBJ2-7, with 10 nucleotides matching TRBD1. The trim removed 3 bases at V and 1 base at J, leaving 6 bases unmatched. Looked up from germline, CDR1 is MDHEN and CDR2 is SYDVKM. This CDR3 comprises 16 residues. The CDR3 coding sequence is TGTGCCAGCAGTTTTTTTGGACAGGGGGGTTCCTACGAGCAGTACTTC. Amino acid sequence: CASSFFGQGGSYEQYF.

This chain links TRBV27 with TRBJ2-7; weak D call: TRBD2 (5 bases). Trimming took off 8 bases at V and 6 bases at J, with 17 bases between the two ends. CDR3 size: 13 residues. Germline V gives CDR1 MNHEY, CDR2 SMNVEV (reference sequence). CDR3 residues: CASGSERTGEQYF. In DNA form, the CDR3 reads TGTGCCAGCGGATCGGAAAGGACTGGCGAGCAGTACTTC.

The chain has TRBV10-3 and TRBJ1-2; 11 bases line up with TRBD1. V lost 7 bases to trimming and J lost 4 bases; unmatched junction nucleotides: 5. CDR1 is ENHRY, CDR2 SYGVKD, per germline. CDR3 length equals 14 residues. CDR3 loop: CAINLGTGGYGYTF. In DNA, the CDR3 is TGTGCCATCAACCTAGGGACAGGGGGCTATGGCTACACCTTC.

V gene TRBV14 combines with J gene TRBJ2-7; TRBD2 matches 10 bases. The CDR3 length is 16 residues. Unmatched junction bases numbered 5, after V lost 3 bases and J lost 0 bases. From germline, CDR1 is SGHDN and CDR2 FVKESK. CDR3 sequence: CASSHTSGKSSYEQYF. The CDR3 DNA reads TGTGCCAGCAGCCACACTAGCGGGAAGAGCTCCTACGAGCAGTACTTC.

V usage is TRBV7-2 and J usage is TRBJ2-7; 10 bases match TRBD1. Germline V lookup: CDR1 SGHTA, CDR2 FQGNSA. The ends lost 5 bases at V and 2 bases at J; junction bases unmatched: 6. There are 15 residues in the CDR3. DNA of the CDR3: TGTGCCAGCAGCCCGGGACAGGGGCAAGCCTACGAGCAGTACTTC. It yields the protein CASSPGQGQAYEQYF.

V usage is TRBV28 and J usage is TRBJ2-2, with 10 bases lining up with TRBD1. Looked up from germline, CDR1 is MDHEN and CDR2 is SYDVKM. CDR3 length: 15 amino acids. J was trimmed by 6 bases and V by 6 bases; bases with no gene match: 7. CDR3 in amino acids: CASRSPGQGPGELFF. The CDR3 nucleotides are TGTGCCAGCAGATCCCCGGGACAGGGGCCCGGGGAGCTGTTTTTT. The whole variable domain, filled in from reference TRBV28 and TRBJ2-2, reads DVKVTQSSRYLVKRTGEKVFLECVQDMDHENMFWYRQDPGLGLRLIYFSYDVKMKEKGDIPEGYSVSREKKERFSLILESASTNQTSMYLCASRSPGQGPGELFFGEGSRLTVL.

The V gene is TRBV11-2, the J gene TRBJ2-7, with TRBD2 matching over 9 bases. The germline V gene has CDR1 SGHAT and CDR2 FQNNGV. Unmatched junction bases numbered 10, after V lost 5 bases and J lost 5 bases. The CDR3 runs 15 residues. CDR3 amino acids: CASSGVFGGRDEQYF. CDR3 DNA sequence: TGTGCCAGCAGCGGGGTTTTTGGCGGGAGGGACGAGCAGTACTTC.

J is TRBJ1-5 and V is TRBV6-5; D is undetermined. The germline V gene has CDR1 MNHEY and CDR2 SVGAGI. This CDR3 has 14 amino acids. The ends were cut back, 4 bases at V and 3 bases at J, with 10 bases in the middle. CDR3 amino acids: CASSSHGLNQPQHF. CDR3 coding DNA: TGTGCCAGCAGTTCACACGGTCTCAATCAGCCCCAGCATTTT.

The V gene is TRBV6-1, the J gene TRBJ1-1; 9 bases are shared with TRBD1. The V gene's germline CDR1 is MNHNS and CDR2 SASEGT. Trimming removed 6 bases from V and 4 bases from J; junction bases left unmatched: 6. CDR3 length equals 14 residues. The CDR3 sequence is CASSETGGSTEAFF. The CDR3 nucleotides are TGTGCCAGCAGCGAGACAGGGGGGAGCACTGAAGCTTTCTTT.

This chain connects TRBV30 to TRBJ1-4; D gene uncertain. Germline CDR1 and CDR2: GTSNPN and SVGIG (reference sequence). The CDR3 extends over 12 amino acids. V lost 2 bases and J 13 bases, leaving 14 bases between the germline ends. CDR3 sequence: CAWSNQVTGLFF. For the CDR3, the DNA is TGTGCCTGGAGTAATCAGGTGACGGGACTGTTTTTT.

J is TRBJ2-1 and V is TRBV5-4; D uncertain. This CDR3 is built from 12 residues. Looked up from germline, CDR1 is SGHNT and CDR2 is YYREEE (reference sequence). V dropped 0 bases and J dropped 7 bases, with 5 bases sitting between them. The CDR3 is CASSLDTNEQFF. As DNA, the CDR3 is TGTGCCAGCAGCTTGGATACGAATGAGCAGTTCTTC.

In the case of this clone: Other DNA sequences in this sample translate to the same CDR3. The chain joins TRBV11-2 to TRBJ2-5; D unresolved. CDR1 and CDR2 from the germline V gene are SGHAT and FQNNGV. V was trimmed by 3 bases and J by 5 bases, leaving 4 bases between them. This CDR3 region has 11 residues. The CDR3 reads CASSLMETQYF. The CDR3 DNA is TGTGCCAGCAGCTTGATGGAGACCCAGTACTTC.

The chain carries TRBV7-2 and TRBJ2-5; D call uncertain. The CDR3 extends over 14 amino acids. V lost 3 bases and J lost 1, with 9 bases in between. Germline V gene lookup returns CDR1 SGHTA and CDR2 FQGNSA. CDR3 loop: CASSLRFRQETQYF. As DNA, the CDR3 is TGTGCCAGCAGCTTGAGATTTCGCCAAGAGACCCAGTACTTC.